Listed here are 25 T cell receptor beta chains from one sample, sequenced in a study of technical replicates of blood from a few donors. Sequencing used immunoSEQ multiplex PCR; TCRdb keeps in-frame clones, though not all of them. The data show tens of thousands of clones, roughly 98% seen once. The sample comprised T cells isolated from PBMCs. The receptors were sampled from a human donor in good health.

The V gene is TRBV29-1, the J gene TRBJ1-4; TRBD1 might be the D (5 bases). The CDR3 runs to 13 residues. V was cut by 5 bases and J by 8 bases, with 15 bases left in between. Looked up from germline, CDR1 is SQVTM and CDR2 is ANQGSEA. The CDR3 reads CSVRGRVEEKLFF. Here the CDR3 DNA reads TGCAGCGTTAGAGGCAGGGTAGAGGAAAAACTGTTTTTT.

The genes are TRBV7-6 and TRBJ2-3, with TRBD2 matching over 8 bases. Trimming took 4 bases from V and 11 from J; bases not matched to a gene: 11. The CDR3 has 14 residues. The germline V gene has CDR1 SGHVS and CDR2 FNYEAQ. The CDR3 spells CASSSIPGTRRQYF. CDR3 DNA: TGTGCCAGCAGCTCGATACCCGGGACTAGGAGGCAGTATTTT.

V usage is TRBV6-1 and J usage is TRBJ2-7; TRBD1 aligns across 12 bases. The CDR3 contains 17 residues. With 2 bases clipped from V and 7 bases from J, the junction kept 12 bases outside the gene matches. Germline CDR1 MNHNS, CDR2 SASEGT. The DNA of the CDR3 is TGTGCCAGCAGTGAAACGCACCGGGACAGGGGGCTTGGAGAGCAGTACTTC. Its protein product is CASSETHRDRGLGEQYF.

V gene TRBV7-9 combines with J gene TRBJ2-5; 8 positions agree with TRBD1. The length of the CDR3 is 16 residues. V dropped 4 bases and J dropped 4; count of bases not matched to a gene: 11. The germline V gene encodes CDR1 SEHNR and CDR2 FQNEAQ (reference sequence). The CDR3: CASSSWTGSRAETQYF. CDR3 DNA: TGTGCCAGCAGCTCATGGACAGGGTCGAGGGCAGAGACCCAGTACTTC.

The chain carries TRBV7-2 and TRBJ1-5, with TRBD1 as a possible D gene (5 bases). Trimming took 4 bases from V and 1 from J, leaving 14 bases between them. From germline, CDR1 is SGHTA and CDR2 FQGNSA. The CDR3 is 16 residues long. The CDR3 DNA follows: TGTGCCAGCAGCTCCAGGGTTTTGGCGAGCAATCAGCCCCAGCATTTT. Amino acid sequence: CASSSRVLASNQPQHF.

V usage is TRBV4-1 and J usage is TRBJ2-1; 8 bases are shared with TRBD2. Germline lookup yields CDR1 MGHRA and CDR2 YSYEKL. The CDR3 consists of 14 residues. V trimming: 5 bases; J trimming: 9 bases; junction bases outside the gene matches: 9. CDR3 sequence reads: CASSAPGLEIEQFF. The CDR3 DNA sequence: TGCGCCAGCAGCGCTCCGGGACTAGAAATTGAGCAGTTCTTC.

The chain links TRBV7-8 to TRBJ2-7; 7 nucleotides line up with TRBD1. The CDR3 totals 14 residues. Germline loops: CDR1 SGHVS, CDR2 FQNEAQ. J gave up 3 bases and V 5 bases, and 7 bases lay outside the gene matches. The chain's CDR3 is CASSVRDRYYEQYF. The CDR3 nucleotides read TGTGCCAGCAGCGTTCGGGACAGATACTACGAGCAGTACTTC.

The gene calls are TRBV7-3 and TRBJ2-3; 10 positions agree with TRBD2. In germline, CDR1 is SGHTA, CDR2 FQGTGA. Trimming took 0 bases from V and 5 from J; bases not matched to a gene: 8. The CDR3 length is 17 residues. The CDR3 sequence is CASSLTPSGGFVDTQYF. CDR3 DNA sequence: TGTGCCAGCAGCTTAACCCCTAGCGGGGGTTTCGTAGATACGCAGTATTTT.

This rearrangement joins TRBV4-1 to TRBJ1-1; no firm D call. The CDR3 totals 15 residues. Trimming removed 0 bases from V and 1 base from J, with 9 bases in between. Looked up from germline, CDR1 is MGHRA and CDR2 is YSYEKL. The CDR3: CASSQEGAGNTEAFF. In nucleotides, the CDR3 is TGCGCCAGCAGCCAAGAGGGAGCCGGGAACACTGAAGCTTTCTTT.

The rearrangement links TRBV4-2 to TRBJ1-1; D remains ambiguous. CDR1 and CDR2 from the germline V gene are LGHNA and YNFKEQ. Trimming left V 0 bases short and J 4 bases short, with 6 bases between. The CDR3 loop spans 13 amino acids. CDR3 bases: TGTGCCAGCAGCCAAGATCGGGGCACTGAAGCTTTCTTT. Amino acid sequence: CASSQDRGTEAFF.

CDR3 sequence (DNA): TGTGCCAGCAGTGAAAGGGACAGGGGAGCTTTCTTT. This encodes CASSERDRGAFF. This sequence joins TRBV25-1 and TRBJ1-1; TRBD1 agrees at 10 bases. The CDR3 sequence is 12 residues long. CDR1 MGHDK and CDR2 SYGVNS come from the germline V gene. J lost 10 bases, V lost 2 bases, and 1 base had no gene match.

The chain is built from TRBV5-4 and TRBJ1-6; unclear D gene. The length of the CDR3 is 13 residues. Looked up from germline, CDR1 is SGHNT and CDR2 is YYREEE (reference sequence). Trimming shortened V by 1 base and J by 6 bases, and 5 bases separated the two germline ends. The CDR3 reads CASSLRSNSPLHF. The CDR3 bases are TGTGCCAGCAGCTTGCGGTCTAATTCACCCCTCCACTTT.

This chain links TRBV18 with TRBJ2-7, with 8 nucleotides matching TRBD2. V dropped 3 bases and J dropped 2; count of bases not matched to a gene: 6. Germline V gene sequence: CDR1 KGHSH, CDR2 LQKENI. The CDR3 is 15 amino acids. This CDR3 is CASSPPGLGAYEQYF. DNA for the CDR3: TGTGCCAGCTCACCTCCGGGACTAGGGGCCTACGAGCAGTACTTC.

V and J are TRBV4-1 and TRBJ1-6; TRBD1 aligns across 11 bases. Germline trimming cut 3 bases from V and 8 bases from J; bases unmatched to any gene: 12. Germline loops: CDR1 MGHRA, CDR2 YSYEKL. The CDR3 is made up of 18 amino acids. The CDR3 region is CASSQLPPPGQGDSPLHF. The CDR3 nucleotides are TGCGCCAGCAGCCAGCTCCCCCCTCCGGGACAGGGGGATTCACCCCTCCACTTT.

This chain links TRBV20-1 with TRBJ1-2; D is perhaps TRBD1 (5 bases). Germline V CDR1 and CDR2: DFQATT, SNEGSKA (reference sequence). The CDR3 loop spans 11 amino acids. Trimming left V 6 bases short and J 6 bases short, with 11 bases between. CDR3 nucleotide sequence: TGCAGTGCGTCGGGGGAAAATGGCTACACCTTC. It codes for CSASGENGYTF.

J is TRBJ2-3 and V is TRBV11-1; no clear D gene. Per germline, CDR1 SGHAT and CDR2 FQDESV (reference sequence). This CDR3 has 16 amino acids. The germline V and J ends were trimmed by 7 bases and 0 bases, with 17 bases remaining between them. The CDR3 coding sequence is TGTGCCAGCACCACAGACCCACGTTTTAGCACAGATACGCAGTATTTT. It encodes CASTTDPRFSTDTQYF.

The CDR3 reads CASSLFPDMVSEQYF. In nucleotides, the CDR3 is TGTGCCAGCAGCTTGTTTCCGGACATGGTATCCGAGCAGTACTTC. V is TRBV5-6 and J is TRBJ2-7; maybe TRBD1 (5 bases). V lost 1 base to trimming and J lost 6 bases, with 17 bases between them. The germline gives CDR1 SGHDT, CDR2 YYEEEE. This CDR3 region has 15 residues.

The V gene is TRBV7-9, the J gene TRBJ2-5; D is undetermined. Per germline, CDR1 SEHNR and CDR2 FQNEAQ (reference sequence). This CDR3 contains 13 residues. V lost 5 bases, J lost 4 bases, and 11 bases lay in between. The CDR3 loop is CASSNTAVETQYF. The CDR3 DNA reads as TGTGCCAGCAGCAACACGGCGGTAGAGACCCAGTACTTC.

This chain joins TRBV27 and TRBJ2-7, with TRBD1 as a possible D gene (6 bases). CDR3 length equals 15 residues. Between the trimmed V and J ends, which lost 0 bases and 9 bases, there was a span of 18 bases. Germline-derived CDR1 and CDR2 are MNHEY and SMNVEV (reference sequence). The CDR3 DNA follows: TGTGCCAGCAGTTTATCGGGGGACAATGGTCGTAGGCAGTACTTC. It yields the protein CASSLSGDNGRRQYF.

The table lists this clone with a count of one. This chain joins TRBV5-1 and TRBJ1-1; D possibly corresponds to TRBD1 (5 bases). The V end lost 0 bases, the J end lost 0 bases, and 12 bases lay between the germline ends. The germline gives CDR1 SGHRS, CDR2 YFSETQ. The CDR3 consists of 16 residues. The CDR3 here is CASSLGFRAMNTEAFF. CDR3 sequence (DNA): TGCGCCAGCAGCTTGGGGTTCAGGGCTATGAACACTGAAGCTTTCTTT.

The genes are TRBV5-4 and TRBJ2-1; TRBD2 might be the D (5 bases). CDR3 size: 12 residues. CDR1 is SGHNT, CDR2 YYREEE, per germline (reference sequence). The V end was cut by 0 bases, the J end by 8 bases, with 6 bases between. CDR3 nucleotide sequence: TGTGCCAGCAGCTTGGAGGGAGATGAGCAGTTCTTC. Amino acids: CASSLEGDEQFF. The variable domain in full, with the rest retrieved from reference TRBV5-4 and TRBJ2-1, is ETGVTQSPTHLIKTRGQQVTLRCSSQSGHNTVSWYQQALGQGPQFIFQYYREEENGRGNFPPRFSGLQFPNYSSELNVNALELDDSALYLCASSLEGDEQFFGPGTRLTVL.

This chain joins TRBV18 and TRBJ1-5, with a weak D call TRBD1 (5 bases). The CDR3 is 15 amino acids. CDR1 KGHSH and CDR2 LQKENI come from the germline V gene. V was cut by 6 bases and J by 4 bases, with 16 bases left in between. CDR3 nucleotides: TGTGCCAGCTCCGGGCCGGGCAGGGAAAATCAGCCCCAGCATTTT. This sequence encodes CASSGPGRENQPQHF. Full variable domain (remainder filled in from reference TRBV18 and TRBJ1-5): NAGVMQNPRHLVRRRGQEARLRCSPMKGHSHVYWYRQLPEEGLKFMVYLQKENIIDESGMPKERFSAEFPKEGPSILRIQQVVRGDSAAYFCASSGPGRENQPQHFGDGTRLSIL.

The CDR3 DNA reads as TGTGCCAGCAGGCAGACAGGGGGCCACGAGCAGTACTTC. Its protein product is CASRQTGGHEQYF. The chain employs TRBV5-5 and TRBJ2-7; 10 bases line up with TRBD1. The CDR3 has 13 amino acids. V lost 5 bases and J lost 5; bases outside the gene matches: 4. Germline V gene lookup returns CDR1 SGHKS and CDR2 YYEKEE (reference sequence).

V usage is TRBV29-1 and J usage is TRBJ2-3; 9 bases are a match to TRBD2. Unmatched junction bases numbered 8, after V lost 5 bases and J lost 2 bases. CDR3 length: 15 amino acids. CDR1 and CDR2 (germline): SQVTM, ANQGSEA. Here the CDR3 reads CSVSGTSLDTDTQYF. In DNA, the CDR3 is TGCAGCGTTTCCGGGACTAGCCTAGACACAGATACGCAGTATTTT.

The chain is built from TRBV5-6 and TRBJ2-7; 8 nucleotides align to TRBD1. CDR1 is SGHDT and CDR2 is YYEEEE in the germline V gene. The CDR3 consists of 15 residues. J was trimmed by 2 bases and V by 3 bases; bases with no gene match: 7. This chain's CDR3 is CASSWADRGPYEQYF. CDR3 DNA sequence: TGTGCCAGCAGCTGGGCTGACAGGGGACCCTACGAGCAGTACTTC.